The sequence of this T cell receptor (beta chain) was determined in a study of blood T cells in healthy people across ages. Through a sample-barcoded 5' primer and a J-beta primer mix, a second PCR was run for roughly 6 to 11 cycles. At least 2.5 million CDR3-containing paired-end reads were obtained per sample. TCRdb re-called the 5' RACE reads with MiXCR, one entry per CDR3 protein. This table holds 1.8 million or so distinct CDR3 sequences, roughly two fifths found once. General study findings and limits: Observed TCR beta diversity showed a strong correlation with the percentage of naive T cells as measured by flow cytometry.

In this sample, this clonotype turned up many times. Its antigen remains unidentified. The V and J ends lost 0 bases and 3 bases respectively, with 21 bases between them. There are 17 residues in the CDR3. Germline V CDR1 and CDR2: DFQATT, SNEGSKA (reference sequence). The receptor was isolated from a human donor in good health. This chain connects TRBV20-1 to TRBJ2-7; possibly TRBD2 for D (6 bases). Source material: blood. CDR3 DNA: TGCAGTGCTAGAGACGTCCTGCCGGGAGCGGAGGGCTACGAGCAGTACTTC. Residues: CSARDVLPGAEGYEQYF.